This T cell receptor (beta chain) was profiled in a study of blood T cell repertoires in COVID-19. The table lists this clone with a count of one. TCRdb's table, derived via immunoSEQ multiplex PCR, lists solely in-frame clones and lacks some. Counted here are about 54,000 clones, about nine tenths occurring once; the ten biggest clones make up 8.4%. Germline V CDR1 and CDR2: SNHLY, FYNNEI. There are 15 residues in the CDR3. J lost 8 bases, V lost 2 bases, and 4 bases had no gene match. Sequencing was done on a sample of peripheral blood. The receptor was isolated from a woman aged 35 to 49 with active COVID-19. The chain has TRBV2 and TRBJ2-1, with 12 nucleotides matching TRBD2. CDR3 sequence: CASSELAGGQDEQFF. CDR3 sequence (DNA): TGTGCCAGCAGTGAACTAGCGGGGGGGCAGGATGAGCAGTTCTTC.